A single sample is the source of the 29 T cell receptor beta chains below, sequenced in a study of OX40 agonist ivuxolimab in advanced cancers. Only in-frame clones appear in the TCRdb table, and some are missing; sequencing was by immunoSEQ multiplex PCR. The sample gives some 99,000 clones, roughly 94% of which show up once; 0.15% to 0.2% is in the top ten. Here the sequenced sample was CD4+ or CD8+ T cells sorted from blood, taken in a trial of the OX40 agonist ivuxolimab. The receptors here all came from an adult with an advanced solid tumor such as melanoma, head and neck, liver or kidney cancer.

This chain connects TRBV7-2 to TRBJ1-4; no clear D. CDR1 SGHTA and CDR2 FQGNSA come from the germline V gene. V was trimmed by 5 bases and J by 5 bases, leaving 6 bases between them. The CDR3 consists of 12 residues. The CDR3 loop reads CASSLPNEKLFF. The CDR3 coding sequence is TGTGCCAGCAGCCTACCAAATGAAAAACTGTTTTTT.

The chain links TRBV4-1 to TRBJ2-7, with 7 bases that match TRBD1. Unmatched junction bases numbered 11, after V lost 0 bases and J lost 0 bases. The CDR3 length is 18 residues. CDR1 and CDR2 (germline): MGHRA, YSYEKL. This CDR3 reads CASSQDPQGRLYSYEQYF. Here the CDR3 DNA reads TGCGCCAGCAGCCAAGACCCACAGGGGCGACTCTACTCCTACGAGCAGTACTTC.

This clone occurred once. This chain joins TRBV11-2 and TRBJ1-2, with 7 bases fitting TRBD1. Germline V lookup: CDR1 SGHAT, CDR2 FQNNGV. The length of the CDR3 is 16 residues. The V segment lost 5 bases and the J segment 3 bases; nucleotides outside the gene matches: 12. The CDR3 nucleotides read TGTGCCAGCAGCCGACCTAAGACAGGGCTGGACTATGGCTACACCTTC. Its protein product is CASSRPKTGLDYGYTF. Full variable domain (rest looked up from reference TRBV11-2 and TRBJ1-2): EAGVAQSPRYKIIEKRQSVAFWCNPISGHATLYWYQQILGQGPKLLIQFQNNGVVDDSQLPKDRFSAERLKGVDSTLKIQPAKLEDSAVYLCASSRPKTGLDYGYTFGSGTRLTVV.

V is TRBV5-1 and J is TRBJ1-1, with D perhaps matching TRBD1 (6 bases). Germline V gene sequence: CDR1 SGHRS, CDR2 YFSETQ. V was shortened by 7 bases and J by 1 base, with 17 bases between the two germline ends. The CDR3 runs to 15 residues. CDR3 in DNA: TGCGCCAGCCGGACTACAGGGTCGAGGAACACTGAAGCTTTCTTT. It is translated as CASRTTGSRNTEAFF.

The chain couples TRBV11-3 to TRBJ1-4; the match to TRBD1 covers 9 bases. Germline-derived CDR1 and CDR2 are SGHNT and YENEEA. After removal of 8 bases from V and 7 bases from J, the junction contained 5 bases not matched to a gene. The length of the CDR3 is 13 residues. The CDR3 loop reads CASRDRVCEKLFF. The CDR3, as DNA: TGTGCCAGCCGGGACAGGGTATGTGAAAAACTGTTTTTT.

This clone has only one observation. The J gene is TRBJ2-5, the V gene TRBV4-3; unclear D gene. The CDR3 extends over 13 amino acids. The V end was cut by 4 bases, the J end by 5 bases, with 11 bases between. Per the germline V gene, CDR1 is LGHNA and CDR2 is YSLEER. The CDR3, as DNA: TGCGCCAGCAGCCCCCGGCCGAGGGAGACCCAGTACTTC. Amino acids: CASSPRPRETQYF.

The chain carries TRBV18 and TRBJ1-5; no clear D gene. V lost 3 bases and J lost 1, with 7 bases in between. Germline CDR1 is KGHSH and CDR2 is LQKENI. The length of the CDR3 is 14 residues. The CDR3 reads CASSPTDSNQPQHF. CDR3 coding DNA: TGTGCCAGCTCACCGACTGACAGCAATCAGCCCCAGCATTTT. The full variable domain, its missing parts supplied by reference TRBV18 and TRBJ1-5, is NAGVMQNPRHLVRRRGQEARLRCSPMKGHSHVYWYRQLPEEGLKFMVYLQKENIIDESGMPKERFSAEFPKEGPSILRIQQVVRGDSAAYFCASSPTDSNQPQHFGDGTRLSIL.

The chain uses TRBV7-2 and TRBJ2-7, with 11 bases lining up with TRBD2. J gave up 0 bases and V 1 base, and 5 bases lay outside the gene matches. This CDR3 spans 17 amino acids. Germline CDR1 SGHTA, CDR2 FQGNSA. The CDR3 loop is CASSLGLLAGASYEQYF. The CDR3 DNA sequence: TGTGCCAGCAGCTTAGGCCTACTAGCGGGGGCCTCCTACGAGCAGTACTTC.

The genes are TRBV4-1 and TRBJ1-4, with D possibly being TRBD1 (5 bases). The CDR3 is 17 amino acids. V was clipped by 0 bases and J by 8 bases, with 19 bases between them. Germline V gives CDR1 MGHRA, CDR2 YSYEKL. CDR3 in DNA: TGCGCCAGCAGCCAAGAGGTGGATTCTAGACAGACCGAAAAACTGTTTTTT. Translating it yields CASSQEVDSRQTEKLFF.

CDR3 nucleotide sequence: TGTGCCAGCAGCTTAGGGGCCGGGAGGGCCTACGAGCAGTACTTC. The encoded protein is CASSLGAGRAYEQYF. V and J are TRBV11-2 and TRBJ2-7, with 8 bases lining up with TRBD2. J lost 2 bases, V lost 1 base, and 4 bases had no gene match. The CDR3 contains 15 residues. Germline V lookup: CDR1 SGHAT, CDR2 FQNNGV.

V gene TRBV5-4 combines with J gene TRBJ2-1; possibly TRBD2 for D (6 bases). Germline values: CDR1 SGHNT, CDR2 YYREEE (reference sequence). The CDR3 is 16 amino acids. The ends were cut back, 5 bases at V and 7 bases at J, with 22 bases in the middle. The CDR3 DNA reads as TGTGCCAGCAGTCGACCGGGACTTAATGGTGAGAATGAGCAGTTCTTC. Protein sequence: CASSRPGLNGENEQFF.

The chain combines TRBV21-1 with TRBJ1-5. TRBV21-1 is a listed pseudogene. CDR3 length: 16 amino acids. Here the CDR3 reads CASNQIMRQRNQPQHF. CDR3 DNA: TGTGCCAGCAATCAAATAATGCGGCAGCGGAATCAGCCCCAGCATTTT.

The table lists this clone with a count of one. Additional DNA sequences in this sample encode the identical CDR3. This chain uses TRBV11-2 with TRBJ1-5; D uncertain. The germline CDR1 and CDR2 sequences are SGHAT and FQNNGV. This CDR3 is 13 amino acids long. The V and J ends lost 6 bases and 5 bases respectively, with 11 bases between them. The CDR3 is CASSRDRDQPQHF. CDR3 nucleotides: TGTGCCAGCAGTCGCGACCGAGATCAGCCCCAGCATTTT.

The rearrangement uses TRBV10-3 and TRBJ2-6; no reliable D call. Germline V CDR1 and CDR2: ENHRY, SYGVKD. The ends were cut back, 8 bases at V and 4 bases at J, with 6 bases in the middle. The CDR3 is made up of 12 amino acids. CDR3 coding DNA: TGTGCCATCCGGGTCGGGGCCAACGTCCTGACTTTC. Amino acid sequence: CAIRVGANVLTF.

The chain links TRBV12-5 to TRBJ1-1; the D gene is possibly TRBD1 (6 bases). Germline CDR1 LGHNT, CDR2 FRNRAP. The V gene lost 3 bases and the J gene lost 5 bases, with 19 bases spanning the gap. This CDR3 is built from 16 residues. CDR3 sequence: CASGLWGAPTGTEAFF. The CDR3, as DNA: TGTGCTAGTGGTTTATGGGGGGCGCCGACGGGAACTGAAGCTTTCTTT.

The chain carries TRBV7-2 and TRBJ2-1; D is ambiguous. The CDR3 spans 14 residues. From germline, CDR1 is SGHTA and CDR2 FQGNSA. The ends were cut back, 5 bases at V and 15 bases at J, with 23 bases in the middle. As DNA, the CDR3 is TGTGCCAGCAGCCGACCGACGGATCTTAATATATTGTTCTTC. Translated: CASSRPTDLNILFF.

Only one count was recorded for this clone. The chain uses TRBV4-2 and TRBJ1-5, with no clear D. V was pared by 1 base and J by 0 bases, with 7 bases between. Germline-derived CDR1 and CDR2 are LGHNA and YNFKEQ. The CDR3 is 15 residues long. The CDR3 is CASSQGSNSNQPQHF. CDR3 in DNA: TGTGCCAGCAGCCAAGGGAGTAATAGCAATCAGCCCCAGCATTTT.

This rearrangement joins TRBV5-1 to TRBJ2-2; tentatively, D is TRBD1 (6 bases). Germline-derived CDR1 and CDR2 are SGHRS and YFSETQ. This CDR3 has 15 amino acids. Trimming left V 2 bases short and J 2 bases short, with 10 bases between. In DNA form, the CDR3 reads TGCGCCAGCAGCTTACGACAGGAAAACACCGGGGAGCTGTTTTTT. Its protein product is CASSLRQENTGELFF.

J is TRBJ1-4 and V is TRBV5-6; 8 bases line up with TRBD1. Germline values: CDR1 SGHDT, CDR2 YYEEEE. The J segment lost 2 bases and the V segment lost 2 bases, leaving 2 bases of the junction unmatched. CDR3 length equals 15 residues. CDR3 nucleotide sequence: TGTGCCAGCAGCTTTAGACAGGGGACTAATGAAAAACTGTTTTTT. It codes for CASSFRQGTNEKLFF. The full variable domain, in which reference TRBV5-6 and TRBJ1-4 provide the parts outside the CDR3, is DAGVTQSPTHLIKTRGQQVTLRCSPKSGHDTVSWYQQALGQGPQFIFQYYEEEERQRGNFPDRFSGHQFPNYSSELNVNALLLGDSALYLCASSFRQGTNEKLFFGSGTQLSVL.

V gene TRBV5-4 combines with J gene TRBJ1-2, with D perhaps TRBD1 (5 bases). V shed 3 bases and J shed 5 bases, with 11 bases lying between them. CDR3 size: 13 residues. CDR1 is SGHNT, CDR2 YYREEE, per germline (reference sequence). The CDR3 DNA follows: TGTGCCAGCAGCTCCCGCGGGGGTTATGGCTACACCTTC. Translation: CASSSRGGYGYTF. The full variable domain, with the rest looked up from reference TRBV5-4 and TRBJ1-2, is ETGVTQSPTHLIKTRGQQVTLRCSSQSGHNTVSWYQQALGQGPQFIFQYYREEENGRGNFPPRFSGLQFPNYSSELNVNALELDDSALYLCASSSRGGYGYTFGSGTRLTVV.

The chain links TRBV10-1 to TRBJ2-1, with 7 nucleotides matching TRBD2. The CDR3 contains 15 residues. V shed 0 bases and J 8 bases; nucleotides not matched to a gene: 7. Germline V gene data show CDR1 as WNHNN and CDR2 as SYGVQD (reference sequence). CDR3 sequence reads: CASSESASGRHEQFF. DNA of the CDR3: TGCGCCAGCAGTGAGTCAGCTAGCGGTAGGCATGAGCAGTTCTTC.

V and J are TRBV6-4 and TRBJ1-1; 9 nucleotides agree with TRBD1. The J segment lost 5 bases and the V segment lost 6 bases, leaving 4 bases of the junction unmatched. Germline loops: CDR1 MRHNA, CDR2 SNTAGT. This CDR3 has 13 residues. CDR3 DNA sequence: TGTGCCAGCAGGACGACAGGGGGGACTGAAGCTTTCTTT. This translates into CASRTTGGTEAFF.

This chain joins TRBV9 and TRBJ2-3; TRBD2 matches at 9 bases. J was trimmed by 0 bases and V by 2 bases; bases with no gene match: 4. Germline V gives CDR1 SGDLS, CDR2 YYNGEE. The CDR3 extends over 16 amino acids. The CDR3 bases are TGTGCCAGCAGCGTCAGACTAGCGGAGAGCACAGATACGCAGTATTTT. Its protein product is CASSVRLAESTDTQYF.

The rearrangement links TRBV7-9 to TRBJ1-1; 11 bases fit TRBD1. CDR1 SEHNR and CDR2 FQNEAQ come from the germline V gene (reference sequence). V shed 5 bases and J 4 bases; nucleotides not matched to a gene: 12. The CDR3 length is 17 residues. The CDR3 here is CASSGWTGGAGTTEAFF. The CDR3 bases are TGTGCCAGCAGCGGATGGACAGGGGGCGCAGGAACCACTGAAGCTTTCTTT.

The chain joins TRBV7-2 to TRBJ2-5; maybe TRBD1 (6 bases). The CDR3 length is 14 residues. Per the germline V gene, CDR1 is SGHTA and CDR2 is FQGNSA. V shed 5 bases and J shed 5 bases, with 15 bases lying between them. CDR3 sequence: CASSRNRVWETQYF. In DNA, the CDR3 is TGTGCCAGCAGCCGTAACAGGGTCTGGGAGACCCAGTACTTC.

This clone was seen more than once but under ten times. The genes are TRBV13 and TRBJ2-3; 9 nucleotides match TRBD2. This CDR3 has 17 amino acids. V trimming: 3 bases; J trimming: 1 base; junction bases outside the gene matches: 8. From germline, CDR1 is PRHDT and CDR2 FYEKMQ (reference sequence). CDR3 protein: CASSLVRLAGGTDTQYF. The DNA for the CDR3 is TGTGCCAGCAGCTTGGTTCGGTTAGCGGGGGGCACAGATACGCAGTATTTT.

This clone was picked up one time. The CDR3 DNA reads as TGTGCCAGCAGTTCCCAGTCGGCTAGCACAGATACGCAGTATTTT. Translating gives CASSSQSASTDTQYF. V is TRBV6-5 and J is TRBJ2-3; no reliable D call. The CDR3 is made up of 15 amino acids. Germline V gene data show CDR1 as MNHEY and CDR2 as SVGAGI. V was clipped by 4 bases and J by 0 bases, with 11 bases between them.

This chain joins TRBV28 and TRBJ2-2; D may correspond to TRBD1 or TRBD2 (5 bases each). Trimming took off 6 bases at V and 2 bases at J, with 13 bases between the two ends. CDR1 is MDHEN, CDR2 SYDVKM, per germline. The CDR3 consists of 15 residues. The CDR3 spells CASSPGTANTGELFF. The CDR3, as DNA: TGTGCCAGCAGCCCCGGGACCGCCAACACCGGGGAGCTGTTTTTT.

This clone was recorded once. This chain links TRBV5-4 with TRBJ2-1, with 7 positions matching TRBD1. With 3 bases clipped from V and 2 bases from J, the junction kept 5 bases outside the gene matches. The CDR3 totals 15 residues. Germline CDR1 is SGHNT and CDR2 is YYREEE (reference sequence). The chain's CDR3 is CASSSGTGAYNEQFF. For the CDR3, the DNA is TGTGCCAGCAGCTCGGGTACAGGGGCCTACAATGAGCAGTTCTTC.